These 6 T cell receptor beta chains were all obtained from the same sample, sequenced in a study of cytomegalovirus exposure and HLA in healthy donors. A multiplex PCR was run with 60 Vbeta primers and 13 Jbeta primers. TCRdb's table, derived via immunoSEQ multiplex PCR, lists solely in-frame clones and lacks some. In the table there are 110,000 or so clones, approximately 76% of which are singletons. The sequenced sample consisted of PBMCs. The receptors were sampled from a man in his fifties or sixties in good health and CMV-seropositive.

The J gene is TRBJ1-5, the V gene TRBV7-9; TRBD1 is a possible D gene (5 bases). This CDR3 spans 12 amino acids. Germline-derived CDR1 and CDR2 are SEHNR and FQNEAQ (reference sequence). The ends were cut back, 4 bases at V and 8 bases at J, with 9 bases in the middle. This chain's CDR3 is CASSSQGEPQHF. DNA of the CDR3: TGTGCCAGCAGCTCTCAGGGTGAGCCCCAGCATTTT.

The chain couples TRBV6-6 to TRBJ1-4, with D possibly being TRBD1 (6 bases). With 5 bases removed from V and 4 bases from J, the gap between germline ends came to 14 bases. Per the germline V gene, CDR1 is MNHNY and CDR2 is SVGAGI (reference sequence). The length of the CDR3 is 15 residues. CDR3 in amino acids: CASSRPGAVNEKLFF. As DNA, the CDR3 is TGTGCCAGCAGTCGTCCAGGGGCTGTTAATGAAAAACTGTTTTTT.

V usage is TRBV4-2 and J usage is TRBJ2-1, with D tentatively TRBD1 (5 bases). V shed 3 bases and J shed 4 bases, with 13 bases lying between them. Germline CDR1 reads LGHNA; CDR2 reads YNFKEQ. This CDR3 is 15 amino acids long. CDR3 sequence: CASSHPDTVYNEQFF. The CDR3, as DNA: TGTGCCAGCAGCCACCCGGACACAGTATACAATGAGCAGTTCTTC.

CDR3 residues: CASERQGAGTDTQYF. CDR3 in DNA: TGTGCCAGCGAAAGACAGGGTGCTGGCACAGATACGCAGTATTTT. The rearrangement uses TRBV6-5 and TRBJ2-3; 7 positions match TRBD1. Germline loops: CDR1 MNHEY, CDR2 SVGAGI. Trimming took 8 bases from V and 1 from J; bases not matched to a gene: 9. This CDR3 comprises 15 residues.

The CDR3 DNA sequence: TGTGCCAGCGGCCCACCCCGCCGTGGCCTCAATCAGCCCCAGCATTTT. Protein product: CASGPPRRGLNQPQHF. J is TRBJ1-5 and V is TRBV6-6; the D is unclear. The V gene lost 8 bases and the J gene lost 3 bases, with 20 bases spanning the gap. Per the germline V gene, CDR1 is MNHNY and CDR2 is SVGAGI (reference sequence). This CDR3 comprises 16 residues.

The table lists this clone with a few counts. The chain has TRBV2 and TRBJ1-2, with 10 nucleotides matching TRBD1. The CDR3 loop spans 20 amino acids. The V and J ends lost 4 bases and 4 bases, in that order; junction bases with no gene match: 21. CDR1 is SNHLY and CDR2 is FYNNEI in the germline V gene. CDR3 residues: CASSVGPFLDRGRPPYGYTF. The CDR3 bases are TGTGCCAGCAGTGTAGGTCCCTTCTTAGACAGGGGGCGCCCCCCCTATGGCTACACCTTC.